This T cell receptor beta chain stems from a study of T-cell memory formation after mild COVID-19. Overall study findings and caveats: Clones contracting day 15 to 85 were balanced CD4/CD8; later expanders leaned CD4+.

The V gene's germline CDR1 is MDHEN and CDR2 SYDVKM. V was trimmed by 7 bases and J by 5 bases, leaving 21 bases between them. This CDR3 is built from 15 residues. Libraries for TCRalpha and TCRbeta carried sample barcodes and unique molecular identifiers via 5'RACE. From the 5' RACE reads, TCRdb called clonotypes with MiXCR, one entry per CDR3 protein. The sample carries 450,000 to 700,000 distinct CDR3 sequences, roughly 17% recorded once. This clonotype has more than one count but fewer than ten. No antigen is known for it. The J gene is TRBJ2-7, the V gene TRBV28; a possible D gene is TRBD2 (6 bases). The specimen was PBMCs or a T cell subset sorted from them (not recorded which). The TCR was taken from an adult woman who had mild COVID-19 (a few samples of this study predate the infection). Cell type and time point are not known. This CDR3 is CASKSAGGAGHEQYF. In nucleotides, the CDR3 is TGTGCCAGCAAGTCGGCTGGAGGAGCGGGTCACGAGCAGTACTTC.